One sample yielded the 15 T cell receptor beta chains listed below, sequenced in a study of T cell clonotyping in hematopoietic cell transplantation. Generated by immunoSEQ multiplex PCR, the TCRdb table keeps only in-frame clones and is missing some. Of more than 11,000 clones listed, around 97% are singletons. The sequencing used peripheral blood mononuclear cells, collected 30 days after allogeneic stem cell transplant. These receptors all stem from a female patient aged 45-65 years who had an allogeneic stem cell transplant from an unrelated donor, so T cells may come from the graft donor. Some clones in this sample may be carry-over from other donors' samples.

The chain is built from TRBV6-6 and TRBJ2-1; D is perhaps TRBD2 (6 bases). CDR1 and CDR2 (germline): MNHNY, SVGAGI (reference sequence). V lost 6 bases to trimming and J lost 8 bases, with 20 bases between them. The CDR3 sequence is 15 residues long. Here the CDR3 DNA reads TGTGCCAGCAGCCTCCTTAGCGGCCTCGGCGATGAGCAGTTCTTC. Its protein product is CASSLLSGLGDEQFF.

The rearrangement joins TRBV27 to TRBJ2-1; 8 positions agree with TRBD1. The CDR3 sequence is 14 residues long. J lost 9 bases, V lost 4 bases, and 8 bases had no gene match. Looked up from germline, CDR1 is MNHEY and CDR2 is SMNVEV (reference sequence). The CDR3 nucleotides read TGTGCCAGCAGTTATCCCGACAGGGGAGGTGAGCAGTTCTTC. It yields the protein CASSYPDRGGEQFF.

The chain has TRBV7-9 and TRBJ2-1; the match to TRBD2 covers 8 bases. This CDR3 has 15 residues. Per germline, CDR1 SEHNR and CDR2 FQNEAQ (reference sequence). After removal of 4 bases from V and 0 bases from J, the junction contained 2 bases not matched to a gene. Written as DNA, the CDR3 is TGTGCCAGCAGCTCGGGGGGGGGCTCCTACAATGAGCAGTTCTTC. It yields the protein CASSSGGGSYNEQFF.

A single count supports this clone. The V gene is TRBV7-3, the J gene TRBJ2-6; TRBD1 agrees at 10 bases. The V gene's germline CDR1 is SGHTA and CDR2 FQGTGA. This CDR3 has 18 amino acids. V trimming: 2 bases; J trimming: 0 bases; junction bases outside the gene matches: 4. CDR3 nucleotide sequence: TGTGCCAGCAGCTTAGCGGGGACAGGGGCCTCTGGGGCCAACGTCCTGACTTTC. Translation: CASSLAGTGASGANVLTF.

This chain joins TRBV2 and TRBJ1-2; 7 positions match TRBD1. Germline assignment: CDR1 SNHLY and CDR2 FYNNEI. The J segment lost 7 bases and the V segment lost 4 bases, leaving 3 bases of the junction unmatched. CDR3 length: 12 residues. The CDR3 DNA reads as TGTGCCAGCAGTGCAGGGGGGCCTGGCTACACCTTC. Translated, it gives CASSAGGPGYTF.

This chain joins TRBV7-2 and TRBJ1-1, with D tentatively TRBD1 (5 bases). Germline loops: CDR1 SGHTA, CDR2 FQGNSA. V lost 2 bases, J lost 8 bases, and 24 bases lay in between. The CDR3 length is 17 residues. The CDR3 sequence is CASSLWLVWGPPGEAFF. The CDR3, as DNA: TGTGCCAGCAGCTTATGGTTAGTTTGGGGCCCACCAGGGGAAGCTTTCTTT.

This chain links TRBV5-4 with TRBJ2-5, with no clear D. The ends were cut back, 0 bases at V and 2 bases at J, with 11 bases in the middle. The CDR3 extends over 15 amino acids. Per the germline V gene, CDR1 is SGHNT and CDR2 is YYREEE (reference sequence). Here the CDR3 reads CASSLAYGFQETQYF. CDR3 in DNA: TGTGCCAGCAGCTTGGCCTACGGCTTTCAAGAGACCCAGTACTTC.

The V and J genes are TRBV5-1 and TRBJ2-7; a possible D gene is TRBD2 (5 bases). Deletions cut 4 bases from V and 2 bases from J, with 13 bases between. CDR3 size: 14 residues. Per the germline V gene, CDR1 is SGHRS and CDR2 is YFSETQ. CDR3 bases: TGCGCCAGCAGCACAGCCGTCGGGGCCTACGAGCAGTACTTC. Translated: CASSTAVGAYEQYF.

This chain connects TRBV10-3 to TRBJ1-2; possible D gene TRBD1, 5 bases. The CDR3 spans 14 residues. The germline V and J ends were trimmed by 3 bases and 2 bases, with 10 bases remaining between them. The germline V gene has CDR1 ENHRY and CDR2 SYGVKD. Here the CDR3 DNA reads TGTGCCATCAGTGACAGGGATCCCAACTATGGCTACACCTTC. Amino acids: CAISDRDPNYGYTF.

J is TRBJ2-3 and V is TRBV7-3, with a possible D match to TRBD1 (5 bases). Germline assignment: CDR1 SGHTA and CDR2 FQGTGA. Trimming cost V 2 bases and J 4 bases, with 7 bases left between them. The CDR3 loop spans 13 amino acids. The chain's CDR3 is CASSLQGADTQYF. The CDR3 DNA follows: TGTGCCAGCAGCTTACAAGGGGCAGATACGCAGTATTTT.

This clone was picked up one time. The chain couples TRBV7-9 to TRBJ1-1, with a weak D call TRBD1 (5 bases). The V end was cut by 1 base, the J end by 6 bases, with 9 bases between. Germline-derived CDR1 and CDR2 are SEHNR and FQNEAQ (reference sequence). The length of the CDR3 is 13 residues. The CDR3 region has the DNA TGTGCCAGCAGCTTAGGGAGGGGCGCTGAAGCTTTCTTT. Translating it yields CASSLGRGAEAFF.

This chain connects TRBV30 to TRBJ1-2; D uncertain. The CDR3 is 13 residues long. Trimming took 1 base from V and 4 from J, leaving 10 bases between them. Per the germline V gene, CDR1 is GTSNPN and CDR2 is SVGIG (reference sequence). The CDR3 DNA reads TGTGCCTGGAGTGAGGGAGGACCCTATGGCTACACCTTC. This translates into CAWSEGGPYGYTF.

The chain employs TRBV4-2 and TRBJ2-3, with TRBD1 matching 8 bases. The V segment lost 0 bases and the J segment 4 bases; nucleotides outside the gene matches: 6. The CDR3 has 16 amino acids. Per the germline V gene, CDR1 is LGHNA and CDR2 is YNFKEQ. The CDR3 region is CASSQDPGGGPDTQYF. The CDR3, as DNA: TGTGCCAGCAGCCAAGATCCAGGGGGCGGTCCAGATACGCAGTATTTT.

The chain recombines TRBV27 with TRBJ1-5; D not resolved. Germline CDR1 MNHEY, CDR2 SMNVEV (reference sequence). The V end was cut by 6 bases, the J end by 0 bases, with 9 bases between. CDR3 length: 14 amino acids. The CDR3 DNA follows: TGTGCCAGCAGAGACCACTATAGCAATCAGCCCCAGCATTTT. It is translated as CASRDHYSNQPQHF.

The V gene is TRBV30, the J gene TRBJ1-2; D possibly corresponds to TRBD1 (6 bases). Germline V gene lookup returns CDR1 GTSNPN and CDR2 SVGIG (reference sequence). V was clipped by 5 bases and J by 4 bases, with 8 bases between them. The length of the CDR3 is 11 residues. CDR3: CAWGQFYGYTF. CDR3 coding DNA: TGTGCCTGGGGACAGTTCTATGGCTACACCTTC.